This T cell receptor beta chain was found in a study of cytomegalovirus exposure and HLA in healthy donors. Study as a whole: Most donors, roughly 82% of 398 genotyped, fell in the Caucasian-associated ancestry cluster.

Overall study findings and caveats: Presence/absence analyses supposed approximately even sequencing depth among donors. The productive fraction for most TCR beta V segments was about 90% or about 30% in an earlier analysis.

It was with 60 Vbeta and 13 Jbeta primers that the PCR ran. Clones were sequenced by immunoSEQ multiplex PCR, and TCRdb holds only the in-frame ones, with some missing. Here the sample spans approximately 190,000 clones, more than 75% being singletons. Only a few counts were recorded for this clone. Its antigen is unidentified. Germline values: CDR1 ENHRY, CDR2 SYGVKD. Trimming stripped 8 bases from V and 0 bases from J, with 13 bases between. The CDR3 has 14 amino acids. The receptor comes from a woman aged 18-35 years in good health and CMV-seronegative. The J gene is TRBJ1-2, the V gene TRBV10-3, with D possibly being TRBD1 (6 bases). Sequenced: PBMCs. DNA of the CDR3: TGTGCCATCCTTAGGGACAAAACTAACTATGGCTACACCTTC. It translates to CAILRDKTNYGYTF.